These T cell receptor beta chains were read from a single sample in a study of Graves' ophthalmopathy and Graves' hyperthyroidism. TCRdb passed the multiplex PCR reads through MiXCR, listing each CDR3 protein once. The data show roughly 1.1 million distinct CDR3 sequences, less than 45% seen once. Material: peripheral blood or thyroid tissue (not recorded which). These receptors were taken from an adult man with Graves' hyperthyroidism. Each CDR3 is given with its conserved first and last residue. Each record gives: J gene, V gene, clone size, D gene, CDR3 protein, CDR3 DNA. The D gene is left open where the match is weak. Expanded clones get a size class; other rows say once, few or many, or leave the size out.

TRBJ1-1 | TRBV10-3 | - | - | CAISQVHPWNTEAFF | TGTGCCATCAGTCAAGTACACCCCTGGAACACTGAAGCTTTCTTT
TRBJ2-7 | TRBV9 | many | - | CASSVDPVGAIQYF | TGTGCCAGCAGCGTAGATCCCGTTGGGGCAATCCAGTACTTC
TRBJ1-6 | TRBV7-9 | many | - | CASSSPRGVDTGSPLHF | TGTGCCAGCAGCTCCCCCCGGGGGGTCGACACGGGTTCACCCCTCCACTTT
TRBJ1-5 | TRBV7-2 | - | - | CASSLDASQPQHF | TGTGCCAGCAGCTTAGATGCGAGCCAGCCCCAGCATTTT
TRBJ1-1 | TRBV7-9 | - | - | CASSLVRGRTTEAFF | TGTGCCAGCAGCTTAGTGCGGGGTAGGACCACTGAAGCTTTCTTT
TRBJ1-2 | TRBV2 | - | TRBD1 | CASSEDRTYGYTF | TGTGCCAGCAGTGAGGACAGGACGTATGGCTACACCTTC
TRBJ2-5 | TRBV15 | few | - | CATSRVAKETQYF | TGTGCCACCAGCAGAGTAGCCAAAGAGACCCAGTACTTC
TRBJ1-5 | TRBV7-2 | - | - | CASSLGVSNRPQHF | TGTGCCAGCAGCCTAGGGGTCAGCAATCGGCCCCAGCATTTT
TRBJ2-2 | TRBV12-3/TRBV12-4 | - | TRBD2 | CASSPVSSGRNTGELFF | TGTGCCAGCAGTCCTGTCTCTAGCGGGAGGAACACCGGGGAGCTGTTTTTT
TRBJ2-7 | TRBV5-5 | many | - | CASSLHSYEQYF | TGTGCCAGCAGCTTGCATTCCTACGAGCAGTACTTC
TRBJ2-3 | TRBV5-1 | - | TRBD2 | CASSFQGLVSGGDTQYF | TGCGCCAGCAGCTTTCAGGGACTAGTTTCAGGTGGAGATACGCAGTATTTT
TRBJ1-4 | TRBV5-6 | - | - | CASQANEKLFF | TGTGCCTCCCAGGCTAATGAAAAACTGTTTTTT
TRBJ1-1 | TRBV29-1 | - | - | CSAEQAAFF | TGCAGTGCGGAGCAGGCAGCTTTCTTT
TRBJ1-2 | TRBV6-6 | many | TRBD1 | CASSLRDSDGYTF | TGTGCCAGCAGTCTCCGGGACAGTGATGGCTACACCTTC
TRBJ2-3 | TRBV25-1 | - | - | CASSDPRTQYF | TGTGCCAGCAGTGACCCTCGCACCCAGTATTTT
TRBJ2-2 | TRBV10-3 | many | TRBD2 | CAISGLAEAGELFF | TGTGCCATCAGTGGACTAGCTGAGGCCGGGGAGCTGTTTTTT
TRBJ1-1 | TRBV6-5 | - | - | CASSYPYGAGERSGNTEAFF | TGTGCCAGCAGTTACCCCTATGGGGCTGGGGAGAGGTCAGGGAACACTGAAGCTTTCTTT
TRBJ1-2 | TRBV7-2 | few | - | CASSSGPPGNNYGYTF | TGTGCCAGCAGCTCGGGTCCCCCCGGGAACAACTATGGCTACACCTTC
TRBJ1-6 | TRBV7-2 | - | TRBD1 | CASSQNRGRVTYNSPLHF | TGTGCCAGCAGCCAAAACAGGGGCAGGGTCACCTATAATTCACCCCTCCACTTT
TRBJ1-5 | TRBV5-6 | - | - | CASTRAGDINQPQHF | TGTGCCAGCACCCGTGCAGGGGACATTAATCAGCCCCAGCATTTT
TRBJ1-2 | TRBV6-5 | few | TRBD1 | CASSYVGTGESGYTF | TGTGCCAGCAGTTACGTTGGGACAGGGGAGAGTGGCTACACCTTC
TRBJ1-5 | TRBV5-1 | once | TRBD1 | CTSRVGTGDQPQHF | TGCACCAGCAGAGTTGGGACAGGGGACCAGCCCCAGCATTTT
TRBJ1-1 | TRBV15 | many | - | CATSGSRAATEAFF | TGTGCCACCAGCGGGAGTCGGGCGGCCACTGAAGCTTTCTTT
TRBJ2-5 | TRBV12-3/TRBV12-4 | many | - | CASSLVRVQETQYF | TGTGCCAGCAGTTTAGTACGGGTACAAGAGACCCAGTACTTC
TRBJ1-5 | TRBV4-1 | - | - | CASSQDTSDRPFLSNQPQHF | TGCGCCAGCAGCCAAGATACAAGTGACAGGCCCTTCCTTAGCAATCAGCCCCAGCATTTT
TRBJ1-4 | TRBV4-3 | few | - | CASSQVGMDEKLFF | TGCGCCAGCAGCCAAGTAGGGATGGATGAAAAACTGTTTTTT
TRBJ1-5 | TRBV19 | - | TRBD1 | CASSSPPGTGPNQPQHF | TGTGCCAGTAGTTCCCCTCCTGGGACAGGCCCGAATCAGCCCCAGCATTTT
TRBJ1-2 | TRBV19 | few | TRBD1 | CASSIAQGQGTHGYTF | TGTGCCAGTAGTATAGCTCAGGGACAGGGAACCCATGGCTACACCTTC
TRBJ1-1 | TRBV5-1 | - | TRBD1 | CASSRGQGQNTEAFF | TGCGCCAGCAGCCGAGGACAGGGGCAGAACACTGAAGCTTTCTTT
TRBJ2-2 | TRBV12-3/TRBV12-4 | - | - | CASSLSPNTGELFF | TGTGCCAGCAGTTTATCCCCGAACACCGGGGAGCTGTTTTTT
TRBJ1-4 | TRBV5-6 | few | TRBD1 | CASSMLTGRPEKLFF | TGTGCCAGCAGCATGCTGACAGGGAGGCCTGAAAAACTGTTTTTT
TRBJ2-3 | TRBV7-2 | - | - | CASSEAKGDSRIF | TGTGCCAGCAGCGAGGCCAAAGGAGACTCGCGCATCTTT
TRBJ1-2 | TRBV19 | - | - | CAGSIVSGGAGYTF | TGTGCCGGTAGTATAGTATCCGGGGGCGCTGGCTACACCTTC
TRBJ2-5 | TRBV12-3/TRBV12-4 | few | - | CASSLQGFRETQYF | TGTGCCAGCAGCTTACAGGGCTTTCGGGAGACCCAGTACTTC
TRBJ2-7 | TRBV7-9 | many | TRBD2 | CASSLVGLADYEQYF | TGTGCCAGCAGCTTAGTGGGCCTAGCGGACTACGAGCAGTACTTC
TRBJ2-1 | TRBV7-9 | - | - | CASSPSLSWEQFF | TGTGCCAGCAGCCCCAGCCTTTCATGGGAGCAGTTCTTC
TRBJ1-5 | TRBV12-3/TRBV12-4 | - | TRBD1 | CASSGNTGQLQHF | TGTGCCAGCAGTGGAAACACGGGACAGCTCCAGCATTTT
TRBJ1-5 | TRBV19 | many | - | CASSISLQPQHF | TGTGCCAGTAGTATCTCGTTGCAGCCCCAGCATTTT
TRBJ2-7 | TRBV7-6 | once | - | CASSPRGVQYF | TGTGCCAGCAGCCCACGGGGTGTGCAGTACTTC
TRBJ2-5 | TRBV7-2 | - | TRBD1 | CASSLGSTGVETQYF | TGTGCCAGCAGCTTAGGGTCGACAGGGGTCGAGACCCAGTACTTC
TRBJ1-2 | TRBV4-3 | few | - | CASSQIGSNYGYTF | TGCGCCAGCAGCCAAATAGGAAGTAACTATGGCTACACCTTC
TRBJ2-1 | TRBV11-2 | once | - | CASSSRGGPGDNEQFF | TGTGCCAGCAGCTCAAGGGGGGGACCCGGCGACAATGAGCAGTTCTTC
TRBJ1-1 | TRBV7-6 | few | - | CASSLEAGANTEAFF | TGTGCCAGCAGCTTAGAGGCAGGGGCGAACACTGAAGCTTTCTTT
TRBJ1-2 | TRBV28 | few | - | CASSFSGRSPYGYTF | TGTGCCAGCAGTTTTTCCGGACGGAGCCCGTATGGCTACACCTTC
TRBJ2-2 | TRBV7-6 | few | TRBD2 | CASSWWEGRNTGELFF | TGTGCCAGCAGCTGGTGGGAGGGGCGGAACACCGGGGAGCTGTTTTTT
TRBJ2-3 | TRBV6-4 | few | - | CASSDSGADTQYF | TGTGCCAGCAGTGACTCGGGGGCAGATACGCAGTATTTT
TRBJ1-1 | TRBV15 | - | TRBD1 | CATSREGGREAFF | TGTGCCACCAGCAGAGAAGGGGGCAGGGAAGCTTTCTTT
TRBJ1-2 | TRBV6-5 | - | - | CASSYSSFSYYGYAF | TGTGCCAGCAGTTACTCATCGTTTTCGTACTATGGCTACGCCTTC
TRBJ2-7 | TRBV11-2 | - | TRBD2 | CASSSVAGVSSYEQYF | TGTGCCAGCAGCTCCGTAGCGGGGGTAAGCTCCTACGAGCAGTACTTC
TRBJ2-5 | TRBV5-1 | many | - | CASSLGGAMRQETQYF | TGCGCCAGCAGCTTGGGAGGTGCTATGCGGCAAGAGACCCAGTACTTC
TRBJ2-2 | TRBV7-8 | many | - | CASRPGPDNGELFF | TGTGCCAGCAGACCCGGGCCAGATAACGGGGAGCTGTTTTTT
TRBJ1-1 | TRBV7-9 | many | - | CASSFRDATEAFF | TGTGCCAGCAGCTTCCGGGACGCCACTGAAGCTTTCTTT
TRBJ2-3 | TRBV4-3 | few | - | CASSQVRGLRDTQYF | TGCGCCAGCAGCCAAGTCAGGGGCCTCCGGGATACGCAGTATTTT
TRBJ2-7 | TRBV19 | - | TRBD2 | CASSIGTSGVYEQYF | TGTGCCAGTAGTATAGGGACTAGCGGGGTCTACGAGCAGTACTTC
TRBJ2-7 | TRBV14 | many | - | CASSQGLSPGRAYEQYF | TGTGCCAGCAGCCAAGGGCTATCCCCCGGCAGGGCGTACGAGCAGTACTTC
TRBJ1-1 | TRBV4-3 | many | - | CASSQVRDTEAFF | TGCGCCAGCAGCCAAGTCAGAGACACTGAAGCTTTCTTT
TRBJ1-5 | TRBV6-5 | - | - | CASRPPGRLNQPQHF | TGTGCCAGCAGACCTCCGGGACGGCTCAATCAGCCCCAGCATTTT
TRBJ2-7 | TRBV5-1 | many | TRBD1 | CASSLAAGDREYEQYF | TGCGCCAGCAGCTTGGCCGCGGGGGACAGGGAGTACGAGCAGTACTTC
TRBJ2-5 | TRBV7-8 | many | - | CASSFTSETQYF | TGTGCCAGCAGCTTTACGAGTGAGACCCAGTACTTC
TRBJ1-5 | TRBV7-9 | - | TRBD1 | CASSRTGPTGEPQHF | TGTGCCAGCAGCCGCACTGGGCCTACAGGGGAGCCCCAGCATTTT